This T cell receptor (beta chain) was retrieved from a study of OX40 agonist ivuxolimab in advanced cancers. With regard to the full study: Ivuxolimab, which targeted the costimulatory receptor OX40 (CD134), was an agonistic, fully human IgG2 monoclonal antibody. Intravenous ivuxolimab was administered to patients every 2 weeks at six dose levels: 0.01, 0.1, 0.3, 1.5, 3 and 10 mg/kg. A male proportion of nearly 85% and a mean age of around 60 years, ranging from 23 to 79, were recorded for the dose-escalation cohort. Peripheral TCRbeta sequencing aimed to test whether ivuxolimab altered TCR sequence diversity and caused clonal T-cell expansion. Patients were allowed to have had prior anti-PD-1, anti-PD-L1 or anti-CTLA-4 therapy, and around 41% of the dose-escalation patients had previously received checkpoint inhibitors. Three dose-escalation patients achieved partial responses, one with hepatocellular carcinoma and two with cutaneous melanoma. The paper reports the monotherapy dose-escalation portion (N ≈ 52 patients) of the phase I ivuxolimab trial. Of the approximately 54 dose-escalation patients, hepatocellular carcinoma was present in around 20, melanoma in approximately 15, renal cell carcinoma in 9 and head and neck cancer in 9. Beyond this particular receptor, the publication reports: Low levels of normalized T-cell clonal expansion were also seen in some patients who did not respond. Partial responders in the 0.1-3.0 mg/kg groups had among the lowest normalized peripheral clonal expansion, especially among CD8+ T cells. The antigen specificity of the peripheral T cells that underwent clonal expansion was not determined. At doses of 0.1 to 3.0 mg/kg, clonal expansion of both CD4+ and CD8+ T cells in blood was seen between baseline and week 6. After ivuxolimab, expanded clones were on average more numerous among CD8+ T cells than among CD4+ T cells.

From the cysteine through the phenylalanine, the CDR3 covers 12 amino acids. The sequence is cut down to CDR3 DNA, 36 bases in frame from base 1. In the germline V gene, CDR1 corresponds to MNHEY and CDR2 to SVGAGI. V and J lose 6 bases and 4 bases, and a span of 9 bases separates them. On this clone: Its cognate antigen has yet to be identified. No much larger clone exists at a distance of one base, and base qualities are not known.

The trial excluded patients who had a history of autoimmune disease or who were on systemic immunosuppression. Peripheral blood for TCR sequencing was collected from all dose cohorts at baseline, on cycle 4 day 1, and on cycle 7 day 1. The samples were taken from a phase I, first-in-human, multicenter, open-label dose-escalation trial of ivuxolimab. The trial enrolled adults with locally advanced or metastatic head and neck squamous cell, hepatocellular, melanoma or renal cell carcinoma. CD4+ and CD8+ T cells were sorted separately from peripheral blood before TCR sequencing. For sequencing of the TCRbeta CDR3 region, genomic DNA was extracted from the sorted cells. The immunoSEQ Assay was used to sequence the TCRbeta CDR3 regions. TCRdb provides this immuneACCESS table in a form limited to in-frame rearrangements. Some clones are lacking; in checked studies, under half of them reflect an unresolved V gene, and why the rest are absent is not known. Recorded for this sample are 94,000 or so clones; less than 90% of them occurred a single time. Jointly, the top ten make up roughly 1.1% of the sample.

The chain uses TRBV6-5 and TRBJ1-2; the D gene is possibly TRBD1, with 5 bases matching. The origin of this receptor is an adult with an advanced solid tumor such as melanoma, head and neck, liver or kidney cancer. The sequenced sample was CD4+ or CD8+ T cells sorted from blood, obtained in a trial of the OX40 agonist ivuxolimab. For the CDR3, the sequence is CASRRQSYGYTF. The DNA sequence reads TGTGCCAGCAGAAGACAGAGCTATGGCTACACCTTC.